These T cell receptor beta chains were read from a single sample in a study of cytotoxic CD8 clonotypes in ibrutinib-treated CLL. The repertoire was sequenced with immunoSEQ multiplex PCR; TCRdb's copy has only in-frame clones and lacks some. In the table there are approximately 140,000 clones, 75% to 95% of which are singletons. The input for sequencing was PBMCs, taken after 12 months of ibrutinib treatment. Receptor source: a human donor with chronic lymphocytic leukemia. CDR3s include the opening cysteine and the closing phenylalanine or tryptophan. D genes are given only for firm matches. The size field is filled for only some rows; it gives once, few, many or a size class.

V,D,size,CDR3
TRBV6-6,-,-,CASSPLGVSTGELFF
TRBV7-3,-,once,CASSLTPQNYEQYF
TRBV9,-,-,CASSVDLSAAGEQYF
TRBV27,TRBD2,-,CASTLGGRAANEQFF
TRBV28,TRBD2,once,CASSWLAVQETQYF
TRBV6-1,-,-,CASREDRLGYGYTF
TRBV28,-,-,CASSFQGLEADTQYF
TRBV7-9,-,-,CASSPVGTEAFF
TRBV5-1,-,-,CASSLAENTEAFF
TRBV19,-,-,CASSIRPGTQETQYF
TRBV6-5,-,-,CASTNPPVGTQYF
TRBV5-1,-,-,CASSVGAIDNEQFF
TRBV4-2,-,few,CASSQAAAGSGNTIYF
TRBV7-2,-,-,CASSLGTLDYEQYF
TRBV7-7,-,-,CATARGFYNEQFF
TRBV5-1,TRBD1,-,CASSPTGQGFGETQYF
TRBV9,-,many,CASSPWTQGNEQFF
TRBV7-2,-,-,CASSSGFRGSDTQYF
TRBV13,-,few,CASTLGGGGETQYF
TRBV4-1,-,-,CASSQDPGHNEQFF
TRBV11-3,TRBD1,few,CASSSRQGSGTQYF
TRBV5-1,TRBD1,-,CASSLGQGNTGELFF
TRBV15,-,-,CATSRPKVYNEQFF
TRBV7-9,-,-,CASSWTGAGANVLTF
TRBV2,-,-,CASRRSDSNQPQHF
TRBV4-1,TRBD2,-,CASSPGLAGFSSYEQYF
TRBV4-2,TRBD2,once,CASSPRTSGSGEQYF
TRBV27,-,-,CASSSRGQETQYF
TRBV7-2,-,-,CASSLEGMWSYEQYF
TRBV25-1,-,-,CASSPREKLFF
TRBV7-2,-,-,CASSRLNIGSKNIQYF
TRBV5-1,TRBD2,-,CATQTSGDYTDTQYF
TRBV27,-,-,CASSLEGVSEAFF
TRBV28,TRBD1,-,CASSFLQGARKLFF
TRBV2,-,-,CASSLGSGSTQDTQYF
TRBV27,TRBD1,-,CASSRRQGVEKLFF
TRBV19,TRBD1,-,CASSNTDRGQDYTF
TRBV19,-,once,CASSNPANRYEQYF
TRBV6-5,-,-,CASSYFGEQFF
TRBV28,-,-,CASTVSWAGELFF
TRBV28,TRBD1,-,CASSWTGVDQPQHF